The clone carrying this T cell receptor beta chain is medium-sized within its sample. These data originate in a study of T cells after yellow fever vaccination. Study-level information: Any fraction with a low cell number was prepared using SMART-Seq v4 Ultra Low Input.

Using its own MiXCR run on the 5' RACE reads, TCRdb lists one record per CDR3 protein. The sample holds fewer than 6,000 distinct CDR3 sequences, about 8.3% seen once. V was pared by 0 bases and J by 4 bases, with 12 bases between. CDR3 length: 15 amino acids. The chain recombines TRBV12-3 or TRBV12-4 with TRBJ2-5; D may be TRBD1 (5 bases). Sequencing used PBMCs, either bulk or a sorted T-cell subset (CD4+, CD8+, memory, or dextramer-sorted; not recorded which), obtained 15 days after the yellow fever booster vaccination. The TCR originated in a man aged 25 to 40 who received the YFV17D yellow fever vaccine. The CDR3 here is CASSLAIGRVETQYF. The CDR3 nucleotides are TGTGCCAGCAGTTTAGCGATAGGCAGGGTAGAGACCCAGTACTTC.